This T cell receptor (beta chain) was sequenced during a study of blood T cells in healthy people across ages. Findings and limits, study-wide: Diversity was higher, and naive CD4+ cells more numerous, in long-lived donors than in aged donors. Estimated diversity, derived from one million T cells, was regarded as an underestimate.

Germline CDR1 is MNHEY and CDR2 is SVGEGT. The trim removed 6 bases at V and 13 bases at J, leaving 1 base unmatched. CDR3 size: 12 residues. A note on this clonotype: As yet, its antigen is unknown.

Sample-barcoded 5' priming and a J-beta primer mix drove a second PCR of 7 to 11 cycles. Each of the cDNA molecules was tagged by a template-switch adaptor with 12 random nucleotides. One entry per CDR3 protein, called by TCRdb with MiXCR from the 5' RACE reads. The data show 1.2 million to 1.5 million distinct CDR3 sequences, 40% to 50% seen once. Isolation recovered at least 6 million PBMCs from every sample. The chain joins TRBV6-2 or TRBV6-3 to TRBJ2-1, with TRBD2 matching 15 bases. This receptor was taken from a woman younger than 35 in good health. Material for sequencing was blood. The CDR3 DNA reads TGTGCCAGCAGGGGACTAGCGGGAGGACAGTTCTTC. Its translation: CASRGLAGGQFF.